This TCR beta chain was captured by sequencing in a study of T cell clones after liver transplantation. Turning to the study itself: Post-transplant blood was tracked for graft-donor-reactive T cell clones identified in a pre-transplant mixed lymphocyte reaction. Until 12-24 months post-transplant, subjects got standard immunosuppression and no induction.

The table came from immunoSEQ multiplex PCR; TCRdb's copy has only in-frame clones and leaves some out. The table records around 110,000 clones, approximately 90% of them present only once. Comments on this clone: Antigen unknown.

The CDR3 spans 17 residues. With V trimmed by 4 bases and J by 4 bases, 16 bases remained unmatched. Germline V CDR1 and CDR2: SGHDT, YYEEEE. General study findings and limits: A larger donor-reactive than third-party decline suggested partial antigen-specific deletion. These preliminary findings come from unstandardized post-transplant sampling times.

This TCR derives from a human patient who received a liver transplant. Some T cells may be the graft donor's. V and J are TRBV5-6 and TRBJ2-5; 7 bases align to TRBD1. The sample in question was CD4+ T cells from blood, obtained 12 months after liver transplant. This CDR3 is CASSASPTGTAGETQYF. The CDR3 DNA is TGTGCCAGCAGCGCCAGCCCAACCGGGACAGCTGGAGAGACCCAGTACTTC.